This T cell receptor (beta chain) appears in the sequencing data of a study of CD8 T cells in Susac syndrome. The study, taken as a whole, reports: The study conceded that its TCR sequencing and HLA analysis involved relatively few individuals.

Points on this clonotype: Its cognate antigen is unknown.

Purification of the CD8+ and CD4+ T cells relied on negative isolation, and TEMRA cells underwent FACS enrichment. When the RNA was reverse transcribed, random hexamers were used with an input of roughly 0.45 to 1 ug. Amplification of TCR beta CDR3 by immunoSEQ multiplex PCR spanned 54 Vbeta and 13 Jbeta. TCRdb fed the immunoSEQ multiplex PCR reads into MiXCR, producing one record per CDR3 protein. The data contain about 210,000 distinct CDR3 sequences, 95% of them singletons. This TCR came from a human donor with multiple sclerosis. Sequencing used CD4+ T cells from PBMCs.

The DNA for the CDR3 is TGTGCCAGCAGCTCGGACCTCTCACAGCCCCAGCATTTT. Protein sequence: CASSSDLSQPQHF. V and J are TRBV28 and TRBJ1-5; unclear D gene. This CDR3 spans 13 amino acids. Trimming took 6 bases from V and 7 from J, leaving 13 bases between them. Germline values: CDR1 MDHEN, CDR2 SYDVKM.